Sequencing of this TCR beta chain was carried out in a study of blood T cell repertoires in COVID-19. Background on the study: COVID-19 samples collected from the United States, Italy and Spain covered acute and convalescent phases.

Germline V gene lookup returns CDR1 SQVTM and CDR2 ANQGSEA. Trimming cost V 0 bases and J 2 bases, with 26 bases left between them. This CDR3 has 20 residues. Original handling: Estimation of nucleated cell counts relied on the amplification of reference gene primers. The protocol was immunoSEQ multiplex PCR, while the TCRdb copy is restricted to in-frame clones and leaves out a portion. Clonal size and the V and J genes are those of that table, whereas D and trimming came from the DNA. The sample yields 140,000 to 150,000 clones, approximately 84% seen once. The source of this sequence is a woman aged 55-70 years with acute or convalescent COVID-19. This rearrangement joins TRBV29-1 to TRBJ1-3; D unclear. The material sequenced was peripheral blood. The CDR3 DNA is TGCAGCGTTGAAGAACCCCCCAAAATGGGTTTTAGTGAGGCTGGAAACACCATATATTTT. It is translated as CSVEEPPKMGFSEAGNTIYF.